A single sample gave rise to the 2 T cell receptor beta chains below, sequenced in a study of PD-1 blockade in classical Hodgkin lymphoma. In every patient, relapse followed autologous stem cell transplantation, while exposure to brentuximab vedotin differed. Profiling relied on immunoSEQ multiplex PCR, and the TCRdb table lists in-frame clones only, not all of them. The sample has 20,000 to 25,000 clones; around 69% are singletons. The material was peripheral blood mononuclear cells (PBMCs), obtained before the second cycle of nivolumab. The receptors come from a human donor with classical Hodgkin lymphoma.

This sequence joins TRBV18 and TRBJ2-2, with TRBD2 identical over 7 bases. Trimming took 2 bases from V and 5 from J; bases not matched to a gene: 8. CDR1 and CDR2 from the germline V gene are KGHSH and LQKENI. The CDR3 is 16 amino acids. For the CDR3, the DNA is TGTGCCAGCTCACCATTTGCGGGAGCAAATACCGGGGAGCTGTTTTTT. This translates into CASSPFAGANTGELFF.

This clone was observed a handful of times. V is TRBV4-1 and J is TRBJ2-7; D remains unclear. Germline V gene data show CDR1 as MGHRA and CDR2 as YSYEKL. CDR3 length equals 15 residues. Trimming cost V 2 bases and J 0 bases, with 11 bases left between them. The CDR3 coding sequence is TGCGCCAGCAGCCAAATATCCACAGTCTCCTACGAGCAGTACTTC. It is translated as CASSQISTVSYEQYF.